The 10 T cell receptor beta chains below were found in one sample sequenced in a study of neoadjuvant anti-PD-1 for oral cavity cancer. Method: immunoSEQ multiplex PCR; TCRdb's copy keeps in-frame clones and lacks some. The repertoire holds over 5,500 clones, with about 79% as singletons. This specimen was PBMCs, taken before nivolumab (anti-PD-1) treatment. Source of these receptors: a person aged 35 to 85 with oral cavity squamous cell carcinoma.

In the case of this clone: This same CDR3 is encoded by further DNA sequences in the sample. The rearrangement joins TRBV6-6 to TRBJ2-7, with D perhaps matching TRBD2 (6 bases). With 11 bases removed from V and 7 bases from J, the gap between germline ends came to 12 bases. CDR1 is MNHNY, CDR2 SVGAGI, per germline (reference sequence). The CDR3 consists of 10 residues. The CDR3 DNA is TGTGCCTCGGCGGGGTATGAGCAGTACTTC. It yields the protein CASAGYEQYF.

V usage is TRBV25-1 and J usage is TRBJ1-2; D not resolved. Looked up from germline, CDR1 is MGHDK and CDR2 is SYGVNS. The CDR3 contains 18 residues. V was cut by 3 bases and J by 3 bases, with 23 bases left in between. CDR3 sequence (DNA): TGTGCCAGCAGTGACTCCCTCGCAGATTTTACACGGGACTATGGCTACACCTTC. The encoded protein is CASSDSLADFTRDYGYTF.

CDR3 nucleotides: TGTGCCAGCAGCTTAGGAGTGTTGGAAGGGACAGATACGCAGTATTTT. Residues: CASSLGVLEGTDTQYF. V is TRBV11-2 and J is TRBJ2-3; D unclear. This CDR3 is 16 amino acids long. The V gene's germline CDR1 is SGHAT and CDR2 FQNNGV. The germline V and J ends were trimmed by 1 base and 3 bases, with 14 bases remaining between them.

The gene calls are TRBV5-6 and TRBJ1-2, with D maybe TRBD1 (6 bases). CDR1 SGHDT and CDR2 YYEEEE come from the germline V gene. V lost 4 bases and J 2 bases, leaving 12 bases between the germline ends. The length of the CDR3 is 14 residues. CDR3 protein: CASSIGQRNYGYTF. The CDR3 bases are TGTGCCAGCAGCATAGGACAGAGGAACTATGGCTACACCTTC.

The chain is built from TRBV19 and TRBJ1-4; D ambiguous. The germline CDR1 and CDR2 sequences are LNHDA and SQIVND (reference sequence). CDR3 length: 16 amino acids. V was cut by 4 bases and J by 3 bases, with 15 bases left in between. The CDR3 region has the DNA TGTGCCAGTAGTAGTTACTTTGGCGTTCCTAATGAAAAACTGTTTTTT. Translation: CASSSYFGVPNEKLFF.

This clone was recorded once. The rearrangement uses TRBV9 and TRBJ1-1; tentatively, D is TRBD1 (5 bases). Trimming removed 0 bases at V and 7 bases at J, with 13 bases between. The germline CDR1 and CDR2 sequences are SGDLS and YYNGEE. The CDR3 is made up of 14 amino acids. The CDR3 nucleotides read TGTGCCAGCAGCGTAGTTGACAGTGAGAATGAAGCTTTCTTT. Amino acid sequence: CASSVVDSENEAFF.

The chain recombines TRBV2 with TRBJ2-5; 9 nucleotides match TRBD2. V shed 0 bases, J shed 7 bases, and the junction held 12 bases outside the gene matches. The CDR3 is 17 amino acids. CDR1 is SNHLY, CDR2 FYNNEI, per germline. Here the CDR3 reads CASSEAKGLAAEGTQYF. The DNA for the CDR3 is TGTGCCAGCAGTGAAGCGAAGGGACTAGCTGCGGAAGGGACCCAGTACTTC.

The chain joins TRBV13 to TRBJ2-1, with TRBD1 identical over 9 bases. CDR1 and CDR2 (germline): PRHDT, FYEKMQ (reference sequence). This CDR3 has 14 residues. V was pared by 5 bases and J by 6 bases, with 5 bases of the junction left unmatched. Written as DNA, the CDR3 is TGTGCCAGCAGCCGACAGGGGGGGATCAATGAGCAGTTCTTC. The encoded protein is CASSRQGGINEQFF.

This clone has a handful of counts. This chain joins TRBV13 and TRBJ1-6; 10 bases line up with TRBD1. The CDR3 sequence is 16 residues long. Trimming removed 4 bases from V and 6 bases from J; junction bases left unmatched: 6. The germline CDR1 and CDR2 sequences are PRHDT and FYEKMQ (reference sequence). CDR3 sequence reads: CASSSDRGPSNSPLHF. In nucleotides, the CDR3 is TGTGCCAGCAGCTCCGACAGGGGGCCGAGTAATTCACCCCTCCACTTT.

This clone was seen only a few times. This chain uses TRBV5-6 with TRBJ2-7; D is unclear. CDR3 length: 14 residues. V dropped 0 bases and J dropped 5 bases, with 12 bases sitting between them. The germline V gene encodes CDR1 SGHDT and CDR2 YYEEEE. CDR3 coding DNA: TGTGCCAGCAGCTTGGGGCAGGATCGCCACGAGCAGTACTTC. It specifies CASSLGQDRHEQYF. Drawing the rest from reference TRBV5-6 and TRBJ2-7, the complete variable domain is DAGVTQSPTHLIKTRGQQVTLRCSPKSGHDTVSWYQQALGQGPQFIFQYYEEEERQRGNFPDRFSGHQFPNYSSELNVNALLLGDSALYLCASSLGQDRHEQYFGPGTRLTVT.